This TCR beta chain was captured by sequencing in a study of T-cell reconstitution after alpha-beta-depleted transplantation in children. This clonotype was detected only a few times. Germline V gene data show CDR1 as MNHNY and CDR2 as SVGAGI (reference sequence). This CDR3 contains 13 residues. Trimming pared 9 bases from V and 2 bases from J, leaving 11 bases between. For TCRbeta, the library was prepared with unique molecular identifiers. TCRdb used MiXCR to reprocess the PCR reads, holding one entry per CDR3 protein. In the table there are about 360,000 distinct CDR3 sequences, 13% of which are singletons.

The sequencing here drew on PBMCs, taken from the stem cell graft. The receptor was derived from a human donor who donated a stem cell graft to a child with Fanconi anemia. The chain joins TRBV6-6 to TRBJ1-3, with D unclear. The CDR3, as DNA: TGTGCCAGTACCCTCGGGACTGGAAACACCATATATTTT. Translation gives CASTLGTGNTIYF.